This T cell receptor (beta chain) was captured in a study of post-analysis software for immune sequencing data. Study summary: Secondary progressive, relapsing-remitting and progressive-relapsing multiple sclerosis were among the included disease courses.

Note on this clonotype: Its antigen is not identified.

General study points: For normalized Chao1 diversity, multiple sclerosis patients scored significantly lower than controls did. When the samples were clustered directly with F measure, those that had been prepared in the same batch showed strong co-clustering. Elevated frequency relative to controls characterized a handful of TRBV segments in patients, TRBV5-6, TRBV5-1 and TRBV20-1 among them.

The germline CDR1 and CDR2 sequences are SQVTM and ANQGSEA. This CDR3 is built from 12 residues. V was clipped by 1 base and J by 10 bases; unmatched bases: 6. The TCR beta cDNA libraries carried unique molecular identifiers. Once roughly 0.85 to 11 million T cells were used, approximately 470,000 cDNA molecules resulted. MiXCR, applied by TCRdb to the PCR reads, yields one record per CDR3 protein. The sample lists hundreds of thousands of distinct CDR3 sequences; 55% to 60% were seen once. V gene TRBV29-1 combines with J gene TRBJ1-1; 7 nucleotides align to TRBD1. The receptor was isolated from a girl aged 2 to 9 with multiple sclerosis. The sequenced sample was blood. CDR3: CSVEVTGIVAFF. The DNA for the CDR3 is TGCAGCGTTGAAGTGACAGGGATCGTAGCTTTCTTT. Using reference TRBV29-1 and TRBJ1-1 for the parts outside the CDR3, the full variable domain is SAVISQKPSRDICQRGTSLTIQCQVDSQVTMMFWYRQQPGQSLTLIATANQGSEATYESGFVIDKFPISRPNLTFSTLTVSNMSPEDSSIYLCSVEVTGIVAFFGQGTRLTVV.